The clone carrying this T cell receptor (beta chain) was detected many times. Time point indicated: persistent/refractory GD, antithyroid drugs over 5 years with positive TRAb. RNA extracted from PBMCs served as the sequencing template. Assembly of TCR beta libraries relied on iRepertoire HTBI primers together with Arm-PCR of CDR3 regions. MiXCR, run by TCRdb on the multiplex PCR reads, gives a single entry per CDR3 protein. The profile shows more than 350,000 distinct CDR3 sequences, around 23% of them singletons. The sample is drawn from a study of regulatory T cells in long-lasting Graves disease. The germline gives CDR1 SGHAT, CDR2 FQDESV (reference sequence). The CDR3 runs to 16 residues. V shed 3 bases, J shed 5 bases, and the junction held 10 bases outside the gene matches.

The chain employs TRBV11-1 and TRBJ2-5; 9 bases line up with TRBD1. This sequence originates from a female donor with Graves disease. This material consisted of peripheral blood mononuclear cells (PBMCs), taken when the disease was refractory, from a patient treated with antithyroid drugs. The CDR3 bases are TGTGCCAGCAGCTTTACACTTACAGGGGGCACGGAGACCCAGTACTTC. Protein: CASSFTLTGGTETQYF.